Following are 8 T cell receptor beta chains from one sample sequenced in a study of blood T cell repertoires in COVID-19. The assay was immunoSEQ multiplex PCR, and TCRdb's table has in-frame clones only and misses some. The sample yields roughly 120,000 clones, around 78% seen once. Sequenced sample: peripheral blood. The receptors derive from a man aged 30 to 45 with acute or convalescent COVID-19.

The CDR3 loop is CASSQGQGKTYEQYF. As DNA, the CDR3 is TGTGCCAGCAGCCAAGGACAGGGGAAGACCTACGAGCAGTACTTC. The chain recombines TRBV3-1 (or the pseudogene TRBV3-2) with TRBJ2-7; TRBD1 matches 8 bases. Germline V CDR1 and CDR2: LGHDT, YNNKEL (reference sequence). The V and J ends lost 1 base and 2 bases, in that order; junction bases with no gene match: 4. The CDR3 covers 15 residues.

The CDR3 protein is CAWSGLAGSGDTQYF. In nucleotides, the CDR3 is TGTGCCTGGAGTGGCCTAGCGGGGTCGGGTGATACGCAGTATTTT. The rearrangement joins TRBV30 to TRBJ2-3; TRBD2 agrees at 9 bases. The ends lost 1 base at V and 6 bases at J; junction bases unmatched: 8. This CDR3 has 15 amino acids. CDR1 GTSNPN and CDR2 SVGIG come from the germline V gene (reference sequence).

The CDR3 DNA reads as TGTGCCAGCAGTTTCTCCGCCCCGGGACAGTTAATGGCTGAAGCTTTCTTT. Translation: CASSFSAPGQLMAEAFF. This chain links TRBV27 with TRBJ1-1, with 7 bases aligning to TRBD1. Per the germline V gene, CDR1 is MNHEY and CDR2 is SMNVEV (reference sequence). After removal of 3 bases from V and 6 bases from J, the junction contained 16 bases not matched to a gene. The CDR3 is 17 amino acids.

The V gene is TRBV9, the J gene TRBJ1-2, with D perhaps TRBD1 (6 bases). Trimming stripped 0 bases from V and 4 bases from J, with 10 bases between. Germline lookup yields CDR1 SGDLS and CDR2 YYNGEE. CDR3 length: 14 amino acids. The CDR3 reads CASSVGRGAYGYTF. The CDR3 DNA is TGTGCCAGCAGCGTAGGTCGGGGGGCCTATGGCTACACCTTC.

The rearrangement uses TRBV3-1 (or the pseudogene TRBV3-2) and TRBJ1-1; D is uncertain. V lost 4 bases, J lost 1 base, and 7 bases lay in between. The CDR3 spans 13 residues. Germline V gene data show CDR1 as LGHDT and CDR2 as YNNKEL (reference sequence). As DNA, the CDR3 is TGTGCCAGCAGCCTTACACCGAACACTGAAGCTTTCTTT. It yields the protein CASSLTPNTEAFF.

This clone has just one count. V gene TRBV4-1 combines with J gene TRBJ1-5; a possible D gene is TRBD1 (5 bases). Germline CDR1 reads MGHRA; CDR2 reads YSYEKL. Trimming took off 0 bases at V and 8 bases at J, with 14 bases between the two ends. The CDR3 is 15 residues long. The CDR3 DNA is TGCGCCAGCAGCCAAGATTATAGGGGAGGTAAGCCCCAGCATTTT. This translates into CASSQDYRGGKPQHF.

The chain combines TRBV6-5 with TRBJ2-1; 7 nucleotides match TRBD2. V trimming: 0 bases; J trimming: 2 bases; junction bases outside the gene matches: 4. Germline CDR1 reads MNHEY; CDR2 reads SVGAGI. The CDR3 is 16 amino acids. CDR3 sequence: CASSYSPSGTYNEQFF. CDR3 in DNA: TGTGCCAGCAGTTACTCTCCTAGCGGTACCTACAATGAGCAGTTCTTC.

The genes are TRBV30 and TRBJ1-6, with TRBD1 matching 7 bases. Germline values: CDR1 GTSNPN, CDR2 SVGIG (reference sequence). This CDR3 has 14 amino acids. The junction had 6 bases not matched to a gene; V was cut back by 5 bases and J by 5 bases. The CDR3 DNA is TGTGCCTGGCACCGGGACAGAGATAATTCACCCCTCCACTTT. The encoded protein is CAWHRDRDNSPLHF.